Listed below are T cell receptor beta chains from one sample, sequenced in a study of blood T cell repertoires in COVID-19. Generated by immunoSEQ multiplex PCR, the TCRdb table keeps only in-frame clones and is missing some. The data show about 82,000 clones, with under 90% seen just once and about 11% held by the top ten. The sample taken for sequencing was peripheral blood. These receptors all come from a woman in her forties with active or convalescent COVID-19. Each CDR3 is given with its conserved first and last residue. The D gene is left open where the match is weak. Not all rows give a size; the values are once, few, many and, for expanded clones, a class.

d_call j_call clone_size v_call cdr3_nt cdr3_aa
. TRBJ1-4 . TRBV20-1 TGCAGTGCAAGTGTGGGGGCGGGTAATGAAAAACTGTTTTTT CSASVGAGNEKLFF
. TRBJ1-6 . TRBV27 TGTGCCAGCAGTTTATTTAGGGGTGGTTCACCCCTCCACTTT CASSLFRGGSPLHF
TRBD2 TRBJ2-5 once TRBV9 TGTGCCAGCAGTGCCGGACTAGCGGGAGTTGAGACCCAGTACTTC CASSAGLAGVETQYF
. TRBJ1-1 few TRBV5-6 TGTGCCAGCAGCTTAGGCGGGTTTCCGGCGGCTTTCTTT CASSLGGFPAAFF
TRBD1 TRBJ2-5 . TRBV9 TGTGCCAGCAGCGTAGGAGGACAGGATGGAGAGACCCAGTACTTC CASSVGGQDGETQYF
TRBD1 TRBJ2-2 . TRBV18 TGTGCCAGCCCGGGACAGGAGAACACCGGGGAGCTGTTTTTT CASPGQENTGELFF
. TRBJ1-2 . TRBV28 TGTGCCAGCAGTTCGGGTTCGGACTATGGCTACACCTTC CASSSGSDYGYTF
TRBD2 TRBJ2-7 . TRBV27 TGTGCCAGCAGTAGCGTGGTAGCGGGGAGACCCTACGAGCAGTACTTC CASSSVVAGRPYEQYF
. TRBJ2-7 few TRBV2 TGTGCCAGCATACTGTCCTACGAGCAGTACTTC CASILSYEQYF
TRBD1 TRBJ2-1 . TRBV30 TGTGCCTGGAGACGACAGGGGGCAAGCAATGAGCAGTTCTTC CAWRRQGASNEQFF
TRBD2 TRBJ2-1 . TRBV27 TGTGCCAGCAGTTTACTCGCGGGAGGGCGAAGGAATAATGAGCAGTTCTTC CASSLLAGGRRNNEQFF
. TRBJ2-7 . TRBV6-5 TGTGCCAGCAGTCGGTACGAGCAGTACTTC CASSRYEQYF
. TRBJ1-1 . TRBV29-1 TGCAGCGTTGTACAGGCTATGAACACTGAAGCTTTCTTT CSVVQAMNTEAFF
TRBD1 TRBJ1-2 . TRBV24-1 TGTGCCACCAGTGATTTGGGGACAGACTATGGCTACACCTTC CATSDLGTDYGYTF
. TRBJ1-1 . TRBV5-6 TGTGCCAGCAGCTTAGGACTCCCCGCGGAAGCTTTCTTT CASSLGLPAEAFF
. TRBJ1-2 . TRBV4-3 TGCGCCAGCAGCCAAGATACGAGCGTAATACACTATGGCTACACCTTC CASSQDTSVIHYGYTF
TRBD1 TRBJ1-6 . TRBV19 TGTGCCAGTAGCACCACAGGGGGCAGGGATTCACCCCTCCACTTT CASSTTGGRDSPLHF
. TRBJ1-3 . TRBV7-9 TGTGCCAGCAGCTTCGGACAGTCCGGAAACACCATATATTTT CASSFGQSGNTIYF
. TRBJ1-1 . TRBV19 TGTGCCAGTAGTTCCCGGGGACAGAACACTGAAGCTTTCTTT CASSSRGQNTEAFF
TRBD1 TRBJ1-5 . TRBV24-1 TGTGCCACCTCCGCACCTGGGGCAGGGGGCTTTCAGCCCCAGCATTTT CATSAPGAGGFQPQHF
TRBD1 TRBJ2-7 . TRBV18 TGTGCCAGCTCACCCGGGACAGGGGTATACGAGCAGTACTTC CASSPGTGVYEQYF
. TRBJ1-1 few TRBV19 TGTGCCAGTAGTATTGGCAGGGCGATGAACACTGAAGCTTTCTTT CASSIGRAMNTEAFF
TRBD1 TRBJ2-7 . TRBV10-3 TGTGCCATCAGTGGGTGGACAGGGGGCGACGAGCAGTACTTC CAISGWTGGDEQYF
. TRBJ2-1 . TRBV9 TGTGCCAGCAGCTCCTACTCCTACAATGAGCAGTTCTTC CASSSYSYNEQFF
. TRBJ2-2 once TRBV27 TGTGCCAGCAGTTTCCTAGATCTAGGGGAGCTGTTTTTT CASSFLDLGELFF
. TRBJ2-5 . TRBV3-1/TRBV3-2 TGTGCCAGCAGCCAAGAGGCCCCCGGGACAAAATATTCCCAAGAGACCCAGTACTTC CASSQEAPGTKYSQETQYF
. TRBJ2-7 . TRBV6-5 TGTGCCAGCAGTTACTGGTCGGGACTTTCCTACGAGCAGTACTTC CASSYWSGLSYEQYF
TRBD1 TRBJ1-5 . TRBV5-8 TGTGCCAGCAGCTCCGGGACAGGGGATCGTGGCAATCAGCCCCAGCATTTT CASSSGTGDRGNQPQHF
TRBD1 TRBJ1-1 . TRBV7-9 TGTGCCAGCAGCTTCGGGACAGTTGGGGACACTGAAGCTTTCTTT CASSFGTVGDTEAFF
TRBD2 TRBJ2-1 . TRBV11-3 TGTGCCAGCAGCTTGACTAGCGCCGGTAGCGATGAGCAGTTCTTC CASSLTSAGSDEQFF
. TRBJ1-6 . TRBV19 TGTGCCAGTAGTTCGACAGTTTATAATTCACCCCTCCACTTT CASSSTVYNSPLHF
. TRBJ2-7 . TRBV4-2 TGTGCCAGCAGCCAAGAAGGGAGCAGGGGATACGAGCAGTACTTC CASSQEGSRGYEQYF
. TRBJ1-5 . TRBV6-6 TGTGCCAGCAGCAGGGGAAGCAATCAGCCCCAGCATTTT CASSRGSNQPQHF
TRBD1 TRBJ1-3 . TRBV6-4 TGTGCCAGCAGTGACACTGGACAGGCGCCCATGCGGTGCTTCTCTGGAAACACCATATATTTT CASSDTGQAPMRCFSGNTIYF
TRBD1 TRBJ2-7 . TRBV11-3 TGTGCCAGCAGCTTAGAGGAACCACAGGGGCCGTCTTTCTACGAGCAGTACTTC CASSLEEPQGPSFYEQYF
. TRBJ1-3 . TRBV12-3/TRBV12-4 TGTGCCAGCAGCCTTAACGTCGGCACCATATATTTT CASSLNVGTIYF
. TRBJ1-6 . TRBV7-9 TGTGCCAGCAGCTTAGCGGGAGAGAGTTCACCCCTCCACTTT CASSLAGESSPLHF
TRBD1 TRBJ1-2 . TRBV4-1 TGCGCCAGCAGCCCCCGGACAGGGTTCAACTATGGCTACACCTTC CASSPRTGFNYGYTF
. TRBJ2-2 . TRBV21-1 TGTGCCAGCAGCAATGGGACTAGCGGCAACACCGGGGAGCTGTTTTTT CASSNGTSGNTGELFF
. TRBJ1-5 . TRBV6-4 TGTGCCAGCCGTCCCCGATTAGCTGGCAATCAGCCCCAGCATTTT CASRPRLAGNQPQHF
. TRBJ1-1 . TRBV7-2 TGTGCCAGCAGCCACAACGGGGACACTGAAGCTTTCTTT CASSHNGDTEAFF
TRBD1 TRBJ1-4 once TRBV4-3 TGCGCCAGCAGCCAAGGGGCGGGACAGGGGGTGGAAAAACTGTTTTTT CASSQGAGQGVEKLFF
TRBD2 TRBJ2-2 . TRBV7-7 TGTGCCAGCAGCTCGGGACTAGCGGGAGCGGGCACCGGGGAGCTGTTTTTT CASSSGLAGAGTGELFF